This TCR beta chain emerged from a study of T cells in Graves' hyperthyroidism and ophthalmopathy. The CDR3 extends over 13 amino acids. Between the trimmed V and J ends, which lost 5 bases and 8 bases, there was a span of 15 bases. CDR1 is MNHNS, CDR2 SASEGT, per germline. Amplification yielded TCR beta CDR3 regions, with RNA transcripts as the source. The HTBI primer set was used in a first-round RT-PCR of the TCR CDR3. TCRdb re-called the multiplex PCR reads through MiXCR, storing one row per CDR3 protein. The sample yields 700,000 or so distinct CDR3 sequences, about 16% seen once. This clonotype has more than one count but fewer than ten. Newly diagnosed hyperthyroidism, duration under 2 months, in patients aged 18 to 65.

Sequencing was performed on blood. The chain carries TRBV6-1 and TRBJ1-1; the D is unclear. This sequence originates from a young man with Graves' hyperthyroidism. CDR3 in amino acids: CASSPHSDAEAFF. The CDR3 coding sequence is TGTGCCAGCAGTCCACATTCCGATGCGGAAGCTTTCTTT.